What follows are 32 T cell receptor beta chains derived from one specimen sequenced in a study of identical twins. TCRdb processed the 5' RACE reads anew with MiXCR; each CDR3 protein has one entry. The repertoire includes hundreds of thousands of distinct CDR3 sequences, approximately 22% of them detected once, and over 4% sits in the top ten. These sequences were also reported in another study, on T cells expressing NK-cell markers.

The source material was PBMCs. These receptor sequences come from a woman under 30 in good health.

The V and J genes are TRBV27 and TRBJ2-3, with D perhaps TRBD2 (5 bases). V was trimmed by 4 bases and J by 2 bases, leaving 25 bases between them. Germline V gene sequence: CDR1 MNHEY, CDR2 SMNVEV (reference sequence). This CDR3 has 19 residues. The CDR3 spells CASSYLHSAGGPVTDTQYF. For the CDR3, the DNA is TGTGCCAGCAGTTACTTACACTCTGCGGGCGGTCCCGTCACAGATACGCAGTATTTT.

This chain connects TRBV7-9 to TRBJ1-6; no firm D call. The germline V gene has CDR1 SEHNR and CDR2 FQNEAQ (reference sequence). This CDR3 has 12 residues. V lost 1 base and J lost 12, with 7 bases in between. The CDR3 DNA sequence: TGTGCCAGCAGCTTAGACTACAGACCCCTCCACTTT. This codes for CASSLDYRPLHF.

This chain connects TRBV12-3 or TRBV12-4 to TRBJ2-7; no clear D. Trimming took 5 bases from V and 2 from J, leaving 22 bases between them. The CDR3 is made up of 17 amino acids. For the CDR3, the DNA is TGTGCCAGCAGTCTCCTCCTCTCCCCCTCGGTGACCTACGAGCAGTACTTC. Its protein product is CASSLLLSPSVTYEQYF.

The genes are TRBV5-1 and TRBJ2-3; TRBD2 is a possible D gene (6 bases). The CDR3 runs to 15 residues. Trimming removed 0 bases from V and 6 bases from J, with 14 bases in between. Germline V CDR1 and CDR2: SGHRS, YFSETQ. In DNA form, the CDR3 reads TGCGCCAGCAGCTTGGCCTCACAGGCGGGGGATACGCAGTATTTT. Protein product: CASSLASQAGDTQYF.

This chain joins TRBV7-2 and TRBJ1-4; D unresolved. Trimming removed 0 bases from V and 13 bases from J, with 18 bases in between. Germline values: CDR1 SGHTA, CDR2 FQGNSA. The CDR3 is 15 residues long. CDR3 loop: CASSLAQAGFGRLFF. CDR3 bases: TGTGCCAGCAGCTTAGCGCAGGCAGGATTCGGCAGACTGTTTTTT.

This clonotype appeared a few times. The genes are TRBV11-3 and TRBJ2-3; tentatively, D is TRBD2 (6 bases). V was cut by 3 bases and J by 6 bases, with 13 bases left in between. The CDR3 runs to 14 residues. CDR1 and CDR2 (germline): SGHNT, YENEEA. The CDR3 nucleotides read TGTGCCAGCAGCTTTCGGAGGGCTTGGGATACGCAGTATTTT. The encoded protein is CASSFRRAWDTQYF.

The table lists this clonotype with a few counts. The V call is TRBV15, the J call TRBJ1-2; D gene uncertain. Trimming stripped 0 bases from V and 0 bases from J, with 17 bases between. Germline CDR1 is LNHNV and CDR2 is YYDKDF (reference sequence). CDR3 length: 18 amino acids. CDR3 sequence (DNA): TGTGCCACCAGCAGAGATGGTCCGTTATTACCTCCTAACTATGGCTACACCTTC. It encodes CATSRDGPLLPPNYGYTF.

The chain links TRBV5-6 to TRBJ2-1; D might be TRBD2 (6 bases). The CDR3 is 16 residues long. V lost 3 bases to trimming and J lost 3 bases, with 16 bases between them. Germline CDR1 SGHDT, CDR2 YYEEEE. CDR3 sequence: CASSSPWRGDYNEQFF. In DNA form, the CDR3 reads TGTGCCAGCAGCTCCCCTTGGAGGGGAGACTACAATGAGCAGTTCTTC.

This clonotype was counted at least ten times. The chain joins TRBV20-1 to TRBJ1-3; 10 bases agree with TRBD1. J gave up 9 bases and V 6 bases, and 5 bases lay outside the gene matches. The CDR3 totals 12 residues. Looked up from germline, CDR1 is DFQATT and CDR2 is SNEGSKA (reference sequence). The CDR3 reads CSAPGQGSTIYF. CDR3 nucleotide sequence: TGCAGTGCACCGGGACAGGGGAGCACCATATATTTT.

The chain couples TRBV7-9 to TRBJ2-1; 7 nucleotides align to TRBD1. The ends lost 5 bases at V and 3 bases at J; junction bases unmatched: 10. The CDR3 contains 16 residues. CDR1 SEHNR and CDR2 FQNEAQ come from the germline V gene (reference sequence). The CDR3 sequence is CASSLGGGSFYNEQFF. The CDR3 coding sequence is TGTGCCAGCAGCCTAGGGGGCGGGTCCTTCTACAATGAGCAGTTCTTC.

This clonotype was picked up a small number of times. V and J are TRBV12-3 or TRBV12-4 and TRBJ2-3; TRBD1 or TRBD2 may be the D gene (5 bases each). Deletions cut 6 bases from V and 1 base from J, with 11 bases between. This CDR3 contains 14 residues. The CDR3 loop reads CASSVGAGTDTQYF. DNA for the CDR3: TGTGCCAGCAGCGTCGGGGCCGGCACAGATACGCAGTATTTT.

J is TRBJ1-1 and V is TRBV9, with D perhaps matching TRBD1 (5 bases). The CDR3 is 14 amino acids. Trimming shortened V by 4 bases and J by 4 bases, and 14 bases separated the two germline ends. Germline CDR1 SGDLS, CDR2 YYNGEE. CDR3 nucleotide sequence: TGTGCCAGCAGCCCAACGGGGCCGGGCACTGAAGCTTTCTTT. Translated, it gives CASSPTGPGTEAFF.

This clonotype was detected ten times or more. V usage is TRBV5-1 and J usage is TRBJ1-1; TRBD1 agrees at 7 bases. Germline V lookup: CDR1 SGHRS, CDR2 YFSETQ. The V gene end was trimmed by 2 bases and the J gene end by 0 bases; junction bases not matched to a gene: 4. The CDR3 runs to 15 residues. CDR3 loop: CASSFQGGVNTEAFF. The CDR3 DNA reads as TGCGCCAGCAGCTTCCAGGGGGGAGTGAACACTGAAGCTTTCTTT.

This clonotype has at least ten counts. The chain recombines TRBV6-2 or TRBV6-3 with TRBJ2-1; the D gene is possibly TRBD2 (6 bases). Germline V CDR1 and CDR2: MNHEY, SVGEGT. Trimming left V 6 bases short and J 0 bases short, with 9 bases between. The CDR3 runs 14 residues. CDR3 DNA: TGTGCCAGCAGCTACGGGAGCTCCTACAATGAGCAGTTCTTC. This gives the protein CASSYGSSYNEQFF.

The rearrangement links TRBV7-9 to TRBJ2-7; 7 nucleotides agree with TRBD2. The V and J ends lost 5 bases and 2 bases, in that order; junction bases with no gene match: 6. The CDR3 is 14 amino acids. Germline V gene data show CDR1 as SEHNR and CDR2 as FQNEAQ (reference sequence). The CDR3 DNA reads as TGTGCCAGCAGCGAAAGCGGGGACCCCTACGAGCAGTACTTC. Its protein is CASSESGDPYEQYF.

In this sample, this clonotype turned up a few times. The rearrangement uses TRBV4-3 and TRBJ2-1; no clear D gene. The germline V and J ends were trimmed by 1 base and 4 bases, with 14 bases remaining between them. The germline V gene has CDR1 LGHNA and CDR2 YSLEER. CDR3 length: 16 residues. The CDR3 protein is CASSQGVAVGYNEQFF. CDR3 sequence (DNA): TGCGCCAGCAGCCAAGGCGTCGCGGTTGGATACAATGAGCAGTTCTTC.

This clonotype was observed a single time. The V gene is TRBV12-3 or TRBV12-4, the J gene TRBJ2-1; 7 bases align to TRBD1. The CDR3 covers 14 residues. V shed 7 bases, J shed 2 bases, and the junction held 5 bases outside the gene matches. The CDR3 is CASNFQGAYNEQFF. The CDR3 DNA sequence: TGTGCCAGCAACTTCCAGGGGGCCTACAATGAGCAGTTCTTC.

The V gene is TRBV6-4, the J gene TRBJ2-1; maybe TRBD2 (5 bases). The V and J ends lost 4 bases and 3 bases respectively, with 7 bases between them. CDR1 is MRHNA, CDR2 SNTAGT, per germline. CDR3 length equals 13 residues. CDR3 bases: TGTGCCAGCAGTGCGGACTTCTACAATGAGCAGTTCTTC. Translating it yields CASSADFYNEQFF.

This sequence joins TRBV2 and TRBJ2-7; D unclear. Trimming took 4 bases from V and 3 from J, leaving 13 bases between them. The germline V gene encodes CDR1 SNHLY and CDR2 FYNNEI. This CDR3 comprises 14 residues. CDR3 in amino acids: CASSGQILNYEQYF. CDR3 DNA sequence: TGTGCCAGCAGTGGGCAGATCCTCAACTACGAGCAGTACTTC.

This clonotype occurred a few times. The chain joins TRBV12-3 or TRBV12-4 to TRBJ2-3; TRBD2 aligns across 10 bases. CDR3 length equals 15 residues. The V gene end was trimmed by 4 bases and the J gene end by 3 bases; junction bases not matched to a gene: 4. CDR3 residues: CASSSSAGGTDTQYF. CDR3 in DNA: TGTGCCAGCAGTTCCTCAGCGGGGGGGACAGATACGCAGTATTTT.

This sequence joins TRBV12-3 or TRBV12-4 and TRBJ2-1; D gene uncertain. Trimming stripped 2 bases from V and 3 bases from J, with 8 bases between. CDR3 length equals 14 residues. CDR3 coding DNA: TGTGCCAGCAGTTTAACGCAGGACTACAATGAGCAGTTCTTC. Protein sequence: CASSLTQDYNEQFF.

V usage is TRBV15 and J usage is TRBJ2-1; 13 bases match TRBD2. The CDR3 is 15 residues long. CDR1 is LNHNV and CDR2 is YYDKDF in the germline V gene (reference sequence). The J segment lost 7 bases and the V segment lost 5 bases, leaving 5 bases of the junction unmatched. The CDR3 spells CATSLPGLAGNEQFF. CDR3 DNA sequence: TGTGCCACCAGCCTACCGGGACTAGCGGGGAATGAGCAGTTCTTC.

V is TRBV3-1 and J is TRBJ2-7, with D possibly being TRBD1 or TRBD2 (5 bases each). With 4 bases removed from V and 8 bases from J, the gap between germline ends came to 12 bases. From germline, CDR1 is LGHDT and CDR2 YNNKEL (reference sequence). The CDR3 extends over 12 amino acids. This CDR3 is CASSRLGVQQYF. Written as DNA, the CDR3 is TGTGCCAGCAGCCGCTTGGGGGTACAGCAGTACTTC.

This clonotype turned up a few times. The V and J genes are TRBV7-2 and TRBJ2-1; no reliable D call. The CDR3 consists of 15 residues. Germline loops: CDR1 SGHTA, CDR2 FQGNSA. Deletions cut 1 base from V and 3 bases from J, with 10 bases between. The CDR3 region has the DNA TGTGCCAGCAGCTTAGTATTTGGACGCTACAATGAGCAGTTCTTC. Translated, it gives CASSLVFGRYNEQFF.

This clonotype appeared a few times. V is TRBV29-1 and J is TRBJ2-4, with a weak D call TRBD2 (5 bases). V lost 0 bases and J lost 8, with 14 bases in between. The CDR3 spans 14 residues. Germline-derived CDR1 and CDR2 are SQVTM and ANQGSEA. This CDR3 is CSVEDPEEVDIQYF. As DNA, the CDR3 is TGCAGCGTTGAAGATCCCGAGGAGGTGGACATTCAGTACTTC.

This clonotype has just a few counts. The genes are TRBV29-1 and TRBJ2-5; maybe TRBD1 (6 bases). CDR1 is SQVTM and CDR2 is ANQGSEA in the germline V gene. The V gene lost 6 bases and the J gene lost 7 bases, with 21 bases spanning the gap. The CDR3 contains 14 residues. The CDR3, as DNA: TGCAGCGTCGAGCCACAGGGATACAAGAGGACCCAGTACTTC. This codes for CSVEPQGYKRTQYF.

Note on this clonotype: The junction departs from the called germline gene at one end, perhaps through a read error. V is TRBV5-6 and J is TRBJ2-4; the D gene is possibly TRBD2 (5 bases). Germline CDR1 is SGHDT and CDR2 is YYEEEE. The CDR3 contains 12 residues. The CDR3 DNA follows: TGTGCCAGCAGCCTCGGACGGGAACTCAGGCACTTC. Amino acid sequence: CASSLGRELRHF. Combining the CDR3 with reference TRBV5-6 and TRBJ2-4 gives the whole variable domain DAGVTQSPTHLIKTRGQQVTLRCSPKSGHDTVSWYQQALGQGPQFIFQYYEEEERQRGNFPDRFSGHQFPNYSSELNVNALLLGDSALYLCASSLGRELRHFGAGTRLSVL.

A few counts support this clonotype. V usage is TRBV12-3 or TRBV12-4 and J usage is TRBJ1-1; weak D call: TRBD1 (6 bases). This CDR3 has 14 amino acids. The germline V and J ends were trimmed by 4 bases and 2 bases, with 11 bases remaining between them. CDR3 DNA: TGTGCCAGCAGTTCATACAGGGATAACACTGAAGCTTTCTTT. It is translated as CASSSYRDNTEAFF.

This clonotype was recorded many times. CDR3 sequence (DNA): TGTGCCAGCAGTTCCTATCGTTTCGACGAATCCTACGAGCAGTACTTC. This translates into CASSSYRFDESYEQYF. V is TRBV12-3 or TRBV12-4 and J is TRBJ2-7; D remains unclear. V lost 4 bases, J lost 1 base, and 17 bases lay in between. CDR3 length equals 16 residues.

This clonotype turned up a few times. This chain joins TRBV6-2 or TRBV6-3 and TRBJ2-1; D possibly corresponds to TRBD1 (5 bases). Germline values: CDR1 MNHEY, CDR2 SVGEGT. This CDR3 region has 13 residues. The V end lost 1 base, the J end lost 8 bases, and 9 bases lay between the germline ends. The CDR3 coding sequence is TGTGCCAGCAGTTACTGGGGCCGGGATGAGCAGTTCTTC. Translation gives CASSYWGRDEQFF.

This CDR3 is CASSPGGHLSSYEQYF. In DNA, the CDR3 is TGTGCCAGCAGCCCTGGAGGACATCTGAGCTCCTACGAGCAGTACTTC. The chain uses TRBV7-8 and TRBJ2-7; either TRBD1 or TRBD2 may supply D (5 bases each). Germline V gene data show CDR1 as SGHVS and CDR2 as FQNEAQ. The V and J ends lost 5 bases and 0 bases respectively, with 17 bases between them. The CDR3 length is 16 residues.

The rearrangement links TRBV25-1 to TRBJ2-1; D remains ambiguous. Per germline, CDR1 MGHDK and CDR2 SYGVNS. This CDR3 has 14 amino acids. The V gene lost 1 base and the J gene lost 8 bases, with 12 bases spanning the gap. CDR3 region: CASSEFEPGDEQFF. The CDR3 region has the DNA TGTGCCAGCAGTGAATTCGAGCCTGGGGATGAGCAGTTCTTC.